The rows below give T cell receptor beta chains drawn from one sample of a study of cytomegalovirus exposure and HLA in healthy donors. Repertoires were generated with immunoSEQ multiplex PCR, while TCRdb's copy carries only in-frame clones and drops some. The sample comprises more than 65,000 clones, under 85% of which are singletons, and around 10% rests with the top ten. Sequencing used PBMCs. The receptors stem from a woman aged 55 to 70 in good health and CMV-seropositive. CDR3s include the opening cysteine and the closing phenylalanine or tryptophan. The D gene is left open where the match is weak. Rows may omit the clone size; those that give it use once, few, many or a size class.

D gene,J gene,clone size,V gene,CDR3 protein,CDR3 DNA
NA,TRBJ2-3,NA,TRBV5-1,CASSLAHGGGTDTQYF,TGCGCCAGCAGCTTGGCCCACGGGGGTGGCACAGATACGCAGTATTTT
NA,TRBJ1-5,NA,TRBV30,CAWSSGRNQPQHF,TGTGCCTGGAGTTCAGGGCGCAATCAGCCCCAGCATTTT
NA,TRBJ1-1,NA,TRBV19,CASSIVRNTEAFF,TGTGCCAGTAGTATAGTCAGGAACACTGAAGCTTTCTTT
NA,TRBJ2-3,once,TRBV13,CASSLVRGGSLGNTQYF,TGTGCCAGCAGCCTCGTAAGGGGGGGGTCCCTCGGCAATACGCAGTATTTT
NA,TRBJ1-1,NA,TRBV10-3,CAISESRGNTEAFF,TGTGCCATCAGTGAATCCCGGGGGAACACTGAAGCTTTCTTT
NA,TRBJ1-5,NA,TRBV23-1,CARTRSYSNQPQHF,TGCGCCAGGACGAGGTCCTATAGCAATCAGCCCCAGCATTTT
NA,TRBJ1-2,NA,TRBV6-5,CASSYLGGQNGYTF,TGTGCCAGCAGTTATTTAGGTGGGCAGAATGGCTACACCTTC
TRBD2,TRBJ2-2,few,TRBV6-6,CASSSQTSGRAGGLFF,TGTGCCAGCAGTTCCCAGACTAGCGGGAGGGCGGGAGGGCTGTTTTTT
NA,TRBJ1-1,few,TRBV6-5,CASSADINTEAFF,TGTGCCAGCAGTGCGGATATAAACACTGAAGCTTTCTTT
NA,TRBJ1-4,NA,TRBV6-6,CASSYPSGLNEKLFF,TGTGCCAGCAGTTACCCGTCTGGACTTAATGAAAAACTGTTTTTT
NA,TRBJ2-3,NA,TRBV9,CASNDRGASTDTQYF,TGTGCCAGCAACGACCGGGGGGCTTCTACAGATACGCAGTATTTT
NA,TRBJ1-5,NA,TRBV6-1,CASSVLRSQPQHF,TGTGCCAGCAGTGTTTTGAGGTCTCAGCCCCAGCATTTT
NA,TRBJ1-4,NA,TRBV19,CASRPGGGVGKLFF,TGTGCCAGTAGACCTGGGGGGGGCGTTGGGAAACTGTTTTTT
TRBD2,TRBJ2-1,NA,TRBV10-3,CAISESTGGAYNEQFF,TGTGCCATCAGTGAGTCGACGGGGGGAGCCTACAATGAGCAGTTCTTC
NA,TRBJ1-1,NA,TRBV2,CASTLQRMNTEAFF,TGTGCCAGCACCCTACAGCGGATGAACACTGAAGCTTTCTTT
NA,TRBJ2-2,NA,TRBV21-1,CASSKTGTGSPGELFF,TGTGCCAGCAGCAAAACCGGGACAGGGAGCCCCGGGGAGCTGTTTTTT
NA,TRBJ1-1,NA,TRBV7-9,CASSGTRTARRTNTEAFF,TGTGCCAGCAGCGGAACCCGGACAGCCAGACGGACGAACACTGAAGCTTTCTTT
TRBD2,TRBJ2-7,few,TRBV6-6,CASLREGGRVYEQYF,TGTGCCAGCCTAAGAGAGGGCGGGAGGGTCTACGAGCAGTACTTC